This T cell receptor (beta chain) was identified in a study of human T cells and chemical hapten exposure. At least ten counts were recorded for this clonotype. Its specificity is unknown. As to time point: patch test 3, about 24 weeks after DPC sensitization. As for treatment: therapeutic diphenylcyclopropenone sensitization with weekly scalp DPC. Findings and caveats of the study: Expanded TCRs produced significantly more large CDR3 similarity clusters than controls did. A positive correlation with patch test score was found for PT1 expanded TCR counts. Those TCRs sitting above 1 in 1000 frequency stayed the same with DPC sensitization.

V was clipped by 7 bases and J by 2 bases, with 15 bases between them. Per the germline V gene, CDR1 is SNHLY and CDR2 is FYNNEI. This CDR3 has 14 residues. Each CDR3 protein gets one entry after TCRdb re-called the RACE reads with MiXCR. The data show 50,000 to 75,000 distinct CDR3 sequences, 11% seen once. The sequence was collected from a woman in her thirties with alopecia areata. Some clones in this sample may be carry-over from other donors' samples. The J gene is TRBJ2-7, the V gene TRBV2; possible D gene TRBD2, 6 bases. The starting material was whole blood, obtained in connection with sensitization to the hapten diphenylcyclopropenone (DPC). The CDR3 coding sequence is TGTGCCAGCACCGGACACAGGAGGGCCTACGAGCAGTACTTC. Translation gives CASTGHRRAYEQYF.